Following are 26 T cell receptor beta chains from one sample sequenced in a study of blood T cell repertoires in COVID-19. Clones were sequenced by immunoSEQ multiplex PCR, and TCRdb holds only the in-frame ones, with some missing. The sample includes 85,000 or so clones, approximately 81% of them seen just once. Source material: peripheral blood. These receptors were obtained from a man aged 80 or over with acute or convalescent COVID-19.

This clone was picked up a small number of times. This chain uses TRBV15 with TRBJ2-2; 7 bases align to TRBD2. Trimming cost V 3 bases and J 0 bases; bases outside gene matches: 4. The CDR3 extends over 16 amino acids. Germline V gene sequence: CDR1 LNHNV, CDR2 YYDKDF (reference sequence). Here the CDR3 DNA reads TGTGCCACCAGCAGGCTAGCGGAAGCGAACACCGGGGAGCTGTTTTTT. Translated, it gives CATSRLAEANTGELFF.

This clone was found a few times. V usage is TRBV6-2 or TRBV6-3 and J usage is TRBJ2-3; no firm D call. CDR3 size: 13 residues. The germline V and J ends were trimmed by 0 bases and 6 bases, with 7 bases remaining between them. Germline V gene sequence: CDR1 MNHEY, CDR2 SVGEGT. CDR3 loop: CASSYSFSDTQYF. The CDR3 DNA sequence: TGTGCCAGCAGTTACTCTTTTTCTGATACGCAGTATTTT.

The rearrangement joins TRBV6-5 to TRBJ2-1; 7 bases are a match to TRBD2. The CDR3 length is 15 residues. The germline V gene encodes CDR1 MNHEY and CDR2 SVGAGI. Losses at the gene ends were 0 bases for V and 8 bases for J; bases not matched to a gene: 7. Here the CDR3 DNA reads TGTGCCAGCAGTTACTCGTCTAGCGGAGTCGATGAGCAGTTCTTC. Protein: CASSYSSSGVDEQFF.

The gene calls are TRBV18 and TRBJ2-3; D is perhaps TRBD1 (5 bases). The CDR3 is made up of 15 amino acids. The germline V and J ends were trimmed by 5 bases and 1 base, with 13 bases remaining between them. The germline V gene encodes CDR1 KGHSH and CDR2 LQKENI. The CDR3 sequence is CASSFDSRGTDTQYF. As DNA, the CDR3 is TGTGCCAGCTCATTCGACAGCCGAGGCACAGATACGCAGTATTTT.

The sample holds one count of this clone. The chain is built from TRBV4-1 and TRBJ1-4, with a tentative D call TRBD1 (6 bases). Trimming left V 1 base short and J 4 bases short, with 10 bases between. The CDR3 is 15 amino acids. Germline lookup yields CDR1 MGHRA and CDR2 YSYEKL. CDR3 in DNA: TGCGCCAGCAGCCAAGGTGACAGGATTAATGAAAAACTGTTTTTT. It encodes CASSQGDRINEKLFF.

This sequence joins TRBV6-6 and TRBJ1-1, with D possibly TRBD1 on 5 matching bases. Looked up from germline, CDR1 is MNHNY and CDR2 is SVGAGI (reference sequence). CDR3 size: 13 residues. Trimming removed 10 bases from V and 3 bases from J, with 15 bases in between. CDR3 residues: CAIKGVSYTEAFF. CDR3 bases: TGTGCCATCAAAGGGGTGTCGTACACTGAAGCTTTCTTT.

The DNA of the CDR3 is TGCGCCAGCAGCTCTACCTTTACAGCAACCGGGGAGCTGTTTTTT. Protein sequence: CASSSTFTATGELFF. The chain uses TRBV5-1 and TRBJ2-2; D remains unclear. The CDR3 extends over 15 amino acids. CDR1 and CDR2 (germline): SGHRS, YFSETQ. The V end lost 3 bases, the J end lost 5 bases, and 14 bases lay between the germline ends.

This chain uses TRBV24-1 with TRBJ2-7; D is possibly TRBD1 (5 bases). Deletions cut 2 bases from V and 3 bases from J, with 16 bases between. The CDR3 has 16 amino acids. From germline, CDR1 is KGHDR and CDR2 SFDVKD. Here the CDR3 DNA reads TGTGCCACCAGTGATTCGATTAGTGGGGCAATCTACGAGCAGTACTTC. Amino acids: CATSDSISGAIYEQYF.

The chain carries TRBV6-2 or TRBV6-3 and TRBJ2-1; no clear D gene. V lost 2 bases and J lost 9, with 8 bases in between. CDR1 MNHEY and CDR2 SVGEGT come from the germline V gene. The CDR3 extends over 12 amino acids. This CDR3 is CASSYVRVEQFF. For the CDR3, the DNA is TGTGCCAGCAGTTACGTTCGCGTTGAGCAGTTCTTC.

Only one count was recorded for this clone. V usage is TRBV27 and J usage is TRBJ2-3, with 8 bases that match TRBD1. Losses at the gene ends were 3 bases for V and 5 bases for J; bases not matched to a gene: 34. The CDR3 contains 24 residues. CDR1 is MNHEY, CDR2 SMNVEV, per germline (reference sequence). The CDR3 spells CASSFSGQAGWGQAPHSLLDTQYF. In nucleotides, the CDR3 is TGTGCCAGCAGTTTCTCAGGACAGGCAGGCTGGGGACAGGCCCCTCATTCCTTGTTAGATACGCAGTATTTT.

This clone was detected once. The V gene is TRBV12-5, the J gene TRBJ1-5; D possibly corresponds to TRBD1 (5 bases). Germline V gives CDR1 LGHNT, CDR2 FRNRAP. CDR3 size: 14 residues. Trimming cost V 1 base and J 6 bases, with 10 bases left between them. The CDR3 spells CASGLGQGSQPQHF. CDR3 in DNA: TGTGCTAGTGGTTTGGGGCAGGGAAGTCAGCCCCAGCATTTT. Full variable domain (missing parts from reference TRBV12-5 and TRBJ1-5): DARVTQTPRHKVTEMGQEVTMRCQPILGHNTVFWYRQTMMQGLELLAYFRNRAPLDDSGMPKDRFSAEMPDATLATLKIQPSEPRDSAVYFCASGLGQGSQPQHFGDGTRLSIL.

This chain uses TRBV11-2 with TRBJ2-6, with a weak D call TRBD1 (5 bases). This CDR3 has 16 amino acids. Trimming left V 5 bases short and J 2 bases short, with 13 bases between. In germline, CDR1 is SGHAT, CDR2 FQNNGV. The CDR3 loop is CASSGIRRAGANVLTF. DNA of the CDR3: TGTGCCAGCAGCGGCATTCGCAGGGCTGGGGCCAACGTCCTGACTTTC.

The gene calls are TRBV7-8 and TRBJ1-4, with 9 bases that match TRBD1. The CDR3 consists of 15 residues. The V gene end was trimmed by 5 bases and the J gene end by 8 bases; junction bases not matched to a gene: 9. The germline gives CDR1 SGHVS, CDR2 FQNEAQ. CDR3 amino acids: CASSRPGQGEEKLFF. CDR3 DNA: TGTGCCAGCAGCCGTCCGGGACAGGGAGAGGAAAAACTGTTTTTT.

This chain connects TRBV7-2 to TRBJ1-1, with TRBD1 matching over 7 bases. Germline V gene sequence: CDR1 SGHTA, CDR2 FQGNSA. Trimming took 0 bases from V and 8 from J; bases not matched to a gene: 6. The CDR3 sequence is 14 residues long. DNA for the CDR3: TGTGCCAGCAGCTTAGCGTATGAGACAGGGGAAGCTTTCTTT. Translation: CASSLAYETGEAFF. Full variable domain (outside the CDR3, taken from reference TRBV7-2 and TRBJ1-1): GAGVSQSPSNKVTEKGKDVELRCDPISGHTALYWYRQSLGQGLEFLIYFQGNSAPDKSGLPSDRFSAERTGGSVSTLTIQRTQQEDSAVYLCASSLAYETGEAFFGQGTRLTVV.

The chain has TRBV27 and TRBJ2-1, with D possibly matching TRBD2 (6 bases). V was cut by 4 bases and J by 7 bases, with 17 bases left in between. The CDR3 contains 15 residues. Looked up from germline, CDR1 is MNHEY and CDR2 is SMNVEV (reference sequence). CDR3 nucleotide sequence: TGTGCCAGCAGTTACGTGAGGGGAGGAGGGAATGAGCAGTTCTTC. This translates into CASSYVRGGGNEQFF.

This clone occurred once. V is TRBV5-1 and J is TRBJ1-6; TRBD1 matches 7 bases. Germline assignment: CDR1 SGHRS and CDR2 YFSETQ. V dropped 3 bases and J dropped 9; count of bases not matched to a gene: 9. This CDR3 comprises 15 residues. The CDR3 DNA reads as TGCGCCAGCAGCTCTGGACAGGCCAGGGGTTCACCCCTCCACTTT. This encodes CASSSGQARGSPLHF.

The V and J genes are TRBV27 and TRBJ1-5; possibly TRBD1 for D (5 bases). This CDR3 has 14 amino acids. With 2 bases removed from V and 3 bases from J, the gap between germline ends came to 8 bases. From germline, CDR1 is MNHEY and CDR2 SMNVEV (reference sequence). Written as DNA, the CDR3 is TGTGCCAGCAGTTTACAGGGCTTCAATCAGCCCCAGCATTTT. It yields the protein CASSLQGFNQPQHF.

The V and J genes are TRBV6-2 or TRBV6-3 and TRBJ2-1, with TRBD2 identical over 15 bases. Germline V gene data show CDR1 as MNHEY and CDR2 as SVGEGT. The ends lost 5 bases at V and 6 bases at J; junction bases unmatched: 5. The CDR3 is 16 amino acids. The chain's CDR3 is CASSLWTSGRANEQFF. The CDR3 nucleotides read TGTGCCAGCAGTCTATGGACTAGCGGGAGGGCCAATGAGCAGTTCTTC.

The CDR3 is CTSSQDDRERSGNTIYF. The CDR3 DNA reads as TGCACCAGCAGCCAAGATGACAGGGAAAGATCTGGAAACACCATATATTTT. The rearrangement joins TRBV1 to TRBJ1-3; TRBD1 is the table's D call, not checked against the DNA. TRBV1 represents a pseudogene. The CDR3 contains 17 residues.

The sample holds many counts of this clone. The chain recombines TRBV7-6 with TRBJ2-1; the D is unclear. The CDR3 covers 15 residues. Per germline, CDR1 SGHVS and CDR2 FNYEAQ. V was trimmed by 5 bases and J by 8 bases, leaving 19 bases between them. In DNA form, the CDR3 reads TGTGCCAGCAGCAAAGGCTGGGCTCCGTCGGATGAGCAGTTCTTC. Residues: CASSKGWAPSDEQFF.

CDR3 amino acids: CASSHRSYEQYF. The CDR3 DNA follows: TGTGCCAGCAGCCACCGCTCCTACGAGCAGTACTTC. This rearrangement joins TRBV3-1 (or the pseudogene TRBV3-2) to TRBJ2-7; D gene uncertain. Trimming removed 3 bases from V and 0 bases from J, with 3 bases in between. CDR1 and CDR2 from the germline V gene are LGHDT and YNNKEL (reference sequence). The CDR3 totals 12 residues.

This chain links TRBV28 with TRBJ2-1, with 7 bases aligning to TRBD2. The trim removed 2 bases at V and 5 bases at J, leaving 3 bases unmatched. From germline, CDR1 is MDHEN and CDR2 SYDVKM. The CDR3 totals 14 residues. In nucleotides, the CDR3 is TGTGCCAGCAGTTTAGAAGCGGGGCACAATGAGCAGTTCTTC. Translated: CASSLEAGHNEQFF.

The rearrangement joins TRBV18 to TRBJ2-7; 8 positions agree with TRBD2. The CDR3 has 15 residues. The V gene's germline CDR1 is KGHSH and CDR2 LQKENI. After removal of 4 bases from V and 5 bases from J, the junction contained 10 bases not matched to a gene. The CDR3 spells CASSLSAGRADEQYF. CDR3 in DNA: TGTGCCAGCTCACTTAGCGCCGGGAGGGCGGACGAGCAGTACTTC.

V gene TRBV5-1 combines with J gene TRBJ1-4, with TRBD1 identical over 9 bases. CDR3 length: 16 amino acids. V dropped 2 bases and J dropped 6; count of bases not matched to a gene: 8. Germline V CDR1 and CDR2: SGHRS, YFSETQ. The CDR3 loop reads CASSFTHRTGDEKLFF. The CDR3 DNA reads as TGCGCCAGCAGCTTTACACATAGGACAGGGGATGAAAAACTGTTTTTT. The full variable domain, rest sourced from reference TRBV5-1 and TRBJ1-4, is KAGVTQTPRYLIKTRGQQVTLSCSPISGHRSVSWYQQTPGQGLQFLFEYFSETQRNKGNFPGRFSGRQFSNSRSEMNVSTLELGDSALYLCASSFTHRTGDEKLFFGSGTQLSVL.

CDR3 in amino acids: CAISEWTGSEFF. CDR3 in DNA: TGTGCCATCAGTGAGTGGACAGGGAGTGAGTTCTTC. This sequence joins TRBV10-3 and TRBJ2-1; 8 nucleotides align to TRBD1. There are 12 residues in the CDR3. The V gene end was trimmed by 1 base and the J gene end by 14 bases; junction bases not matched to a gene: 4. Germline V CDR1 and CDR2: ENHRY, SYGVKD.

The chain links TRBV18 to TRBJ2-1; 7 nucleotides agree with TRBD2. Unmatched junction bases numbered 1, after V lost 1 base and J lost 1 base. CDR3 length equals 15 residues. Germline-derived CDR1 and CDR2 are KGHSH and LQKENI. CDR3 amino acids: CASSPHSGSYNEQFF. CDR3 bases: TGTGCCAGCTCACCACATAGCGGGTCCTACAATGAGCAGTTCTTC.